The 9 T cell receptor beta chains given below trace back to one sample, sequenced in a study of T-cell reconstitution after alpha-beta-depleted transplantation in children. Unique molecular identifiers were used to barcode this TCRbeta library. TCRdb used MiXCR to reprocess the PCR reads, holding one entry per CDR3 protein. In the table there are about 400,000 distinct CDR3 sequences, about a fifth of which are singletons. Sequencing used PBMCs from the stem cell graft donor, obtained from the stem cell graft. These receptors were collected from a human donor who donated a stem cell graft to a child with acute myeloid leukemia.

The genes are TRBV20-1 and TRBJ2-7; 11 bases agree with TRBD2. Germline V CDR1 and CDR2: DFQATT, SNEGSKA (reference sequence). This CDR3 comprises 13 residues. Trimming took 5 bases from V and 1 from J; bases not matched to a gene: 1. The CDR3 reads CSASSGRSYEQYF. CDR3 nucleotide sequence: TGCAGTGCTTCTAGCGGGAGGTCCTACGAGCAGTACTTC.

V and J are TRBV6-2 or TRBV6-3 and TRBJ2-7, with TRBD1 matching over 7 bases. The V gene's germline CDR1 is MNHEY and CDR2 SVGEGT. Trimming cost V 6 bases and J 0 bases; bases outside gene matches: 11. This CDR3 is built from 16 residues. Written as DNA, the CDR3 is TGTGCCAGCAGCTCCCCCAAGGACAGGAGCTCCTACGAGCAGTACTTC. This codes for CASSSPKDRSSYEQYF.

The chain uses TRBV28 and TRBJ2-3, with D unclear. CDR1 is MDHEN, CDR2 SYDVKM, per germline. The CDR3 runs to 14 residues. V was shortened by 8 bases and J by 1 base, with 13 bases between the two germline ends. CDR3 bases: TGTGCCAGCCTTGGCTACCAGGGCACAGATACGCAGTATTTT. Amino acids: CASLGYQGTDTQYF.

This clonotype occurred many times. The chain links TRBV29-1 to TRBJ2-1; 14 bases align to TRBD2. The CDR3 is 14 residues long. Trimming at V came to 6 bases and at J to 8 bases, leaving 6 bases not matched to a gene. Germline V gives CDR1 SQVTM, CDR2 ANQGSEA. The CDR3 loop reads CSVLGLAGADEQFF. In DNA, the CDR3 is TGCAGCGTCCTGGGACTAGCGGGAGCCGATGAGCAGTTCTTC.

Turning to this clonotype: The junction differs from germline at one of its ends, possibly a read error. V usage is TRBV12-3 or TRBV12-4 and J usage is TRBJ2-7; 12 nucleotides agree with TRBD2. The CDR3 totals 18 residues. CDR3 nucleotides: TGTACCAGCAGTTTAGCCACTACGACTAGCGGGAGATCTTACGAGCAGTACTTC. Residues: CTSSLATTTSGRSYEQYF.

This clonotype has only a few counts. The chain combines TRBV5-1 with TRBJ2-1; D gene ambiguous. Germline V gene lookup returns CDR1 SGHRS and CDR2 YFSETQ. The germline V and J ends were trimmed by 0 bases and 0 bases, with 13 bases remaining between them. This CDR3 is built from 17 residues. The DNA for the CDR3 is TGCGCCAGCAGCTTGGCCTTTCGGATGAGCTCCTACAATGAGCAGTTCTTC. Amino acid sequence: CASSLAFRMSSYNEQFF.

This clonotype was observed a handful of times. The CDR3 here is CASSAHPGLAGGVFGTDTQYF. In DNA, the CDR3 is TGTGCCAGCAGCGCTCATCCGGGACTAGCGGGAGGGGTCTTCGGCACAGATACGCAGTATTTT. This chain uses TRBV11-1 with TRBJ2-3, with 16 bases lining up with TRBD2. The V gene's germline CDR1 is SGHAT and CDR2 FQDESV (reference sequence). The CDR3 covers 21 residues. After removal of 5 bases from V and 1 base from J, the junction contained 15 bases not matched to a gene.

This clonotype was recorded at least ten times. The chain links TRBV28 to TRBJ2-5; 12 positions match TRBD2. The CDR3 is made up of 16 amino acids. After removal of 5 bases from V and 0 bases from J, the junction contained 4 bases not matched to a gene. Germline V gives CDR1 MDHEN, CDR2 SYDVKM. The CDR3 region is CASSTWTSGNQETQYF. The CDR3 DNA sequence: TGTGCCAGCAGTACTTGGACTAGCGGGAACCAAGAGACCCAGTACTTC.

This clonotype was counted at least ten times. The J gene is TRBJ2-7, the V gene TRBV29-1, with 11 positions matching TRBD1. The CDR3 has 14 amino acids. V shed 6 bases, J shed 1 base, and the junction held 5 bases outside the gene matches. From germline, CDR1 is SQVTM and CDR2 ANQGSEA. The CDR3 loop reads CSVAGTGGSYEQYF. DNA for the CDR3: TGCAGCGTCGCCGGGACAGGGGGTTCCTACGAGCAGTACTTC.